A single T cell receptor beta chain is shown here with its context. Many counts were recorded for this clonotype. Its binding antigen is unknown. The sample holds no much larger clone one base away, and base qualities are not on file. The library was generated by 5' RACE. Sequenced on an Illumina HiSeq 2500. A second PCR of about 7 to 12 cycles was run with a J-beta primer mix and a sample-barcoded 5' primer. A template-switch 5' adaptor carrying 12 random nucleotides introduced a unique molecular identifier onto each TCR beta cDNA molecule. At least 2.5 million CDR3-containing paired-end reads were obtained from each sample. All of the RNA was converted into first-strand cDNA using the Mint cDNA synthesis kit, with a TRBC-specific oligonucleotide serving as the primer. After uracil-DNA glycosylase treatment, a first 18-cycle PCR used universal primers M1SS and BC2_uni_R on all cDNA. Concerning the study's data processing: For normalization, 1 million high-quality reads, each with a distinct molecular identifier, were randomly selected from each sample. Reads sharing molecular identifiers were discarded rather than binned into consensus sequences. MiTCR, run with a Q25 quality threshold and the strictest error-elimination algorithm, handled CDR3 identification, clonotype clustering and error correction. A nonparametric unseen species model with Euler transformation was used to estimate a lower bound on total TCR beta diversity. The public reads were quality trimmed at Q25 with fastp and then assembled into clones with MiXCR by TCRdb, keeping productive beta chains. All rows with the same CDR3 protein become a single entry with the most common DNA and genes. The authors' filters were not applied to this entry. The sample has hundreds of thousands of distinct CDR3 sequences on record, around 48% of them singletons. The ten largest clones add up to 25% to 35% of the sample.

The CDR3 starts with the cysteine, ends with the phenylalanine, and has 14 residues. The kept DNA is CDR3 alone, 42 bases in frame from the first base. V is shortened by 6 bases, J by 5 bases, and the region joining them spans 14 bases. CDR1 MDHEN and CDR2 SYDVKM were looked up in the germline V gene. These data are taken from a study of blood T cells in healthy people across ages (dated by TCRdb to between 2014 and 2017). Some background on the complete study: In model experiments, roughly one uniquely barcoded TCR beta cDNA molecule per two T cells was captured by template switching. Using deep sequencing normalized with unique cDNA molecular identifiers, the study measured how TCR beta repertoire diversity changes with age. The donors were divided into four age groups: young (average roughly 17 years), middle-aged (around 37), aged (under 70) and long-lived (more than 75). Donors of different ages were randomly distributed across sequencing lanes to avoid experimental bias. The study analyzed two additional independent replicas of 1 million unique cDNA reads from the same blood draw for two donors, one aged 18 to 30 and one aged 80 or older.

Summary of the overall study and its limitations: The percentage of naive T cells measured by flow cytometry correlated strongly with observed TCR beta diversity. Estimates of total diversity based on one million sequenced T cells were considered lower bounds and underestimates. Because the CMV infection status of the donors was unknown, age-related changes in expanded clonotypes may potentially have been confounded. Observed TCR beta diversity per million T cells fell roughly linearly with age, and a significant reduction was already apparent by age roughly 41. Compared with the aged group, the long-lived group had more naive CD4+ T cells, fewer expanded clones and increased TCR diversity, suggesting age selection. Because profiling used bulk unsorted PBMCs, naive and antigen-experienced compartments could not be compared conclusively.

The approximately 39 donors, aged 6 to 90 years, were systemically healthy Caucasian individuals from Russia. Each donor gave approximately 9.4 milliliters of peripheral blood, drawn into EDTA-treated Vacutainer tubes. PBMCs were isolated by Ficoll-Paque density-gradient centrifugation, with at least 6 million obtained per sample. Total RNA, at least 6 micrograms per sample, was extracted from PBMCs with Trizol reagent. For every donor, flow cytometry on a PBMC aliquot measured the percentage of naive CD45RAhigh/CD27high T cells. Sequencing used blood. The sequence joins TRBV28 to TRBJ2-1; too little of a D gene remains to name it. The clonotype originates from a woman in her sixties in good health. In nucleotides, the sequence is TGTGCCAGCAGCCGGCGGCTTAGAAACAATGAGCAGTTCTTC. Its protein product is CASSRRLRNNEQFF. Extended through the reference TRBV28 and TRBJ2-1 proteins, this CDR3 yields the full variable domain: DVKVTQSSRYLVKRTGEKVFLECVQDMDHENMFWYRQDPGLGLRLIYFSYDVKMKEKGDIPEGYSVSREKKERFSLILESASTNQTSMYLCASSRRLRNNEQFFGPGTRLTVL.